The 19 T cell receptor beta chains presented below share a single source sample, sequenced in a study of cytomegalovirus exposure and HLA in healthy donors. The PCR contained 60 Vbeta and 13 Jbeta primers. Clones were sequenced by immunoSEQ multiplex PCR, and TCRdb holds only the in-frame ones, with some missing. The table records 150,000 to 180,000 clones, more than 60% of them present only once. Sequenced: PBMCs. Every receptor here comes from a woman between 40 and 55 years old in good health and CMV-seronegative.

This chain's CDR3 is CASEAGDNSPLHF. CDR3 sequence (DNA): TGTGCCAGCGAGGCAGGGGATAATTCACCCCTCCACTTT. The chain recombines TRBV2 with TRBJ1-6, with D perhaps matching TRBD1 (6 bases). Between the trimmed V and J ends, which lost 8 bases and 5 bases, there was a span of 10 bases. The germline CDR1 and CDR2 sequences are SNHLY and FYNNEI. The CDR3 is made up of 13 amino acids.

This clone was found a few times. The genes are TRBV5-1 and TRBJ1-2; D call uncertain. From germline, CDR1 is SGHRS and CDR2 YFSETQ. CDR3 length: 14 residues. Trimming took 3 bases from V and 7 from J, leaving 16 bases between them. CDR3 DNA: TGCGCCAGCAGCTCTGCGGGTGATGGGAGTGGCTACACCTTC. It encodes CASSSAGDGSGYTF. The variable domain in full, completed from reference TRBV5-1 and TRBJ1-2, reads KAGVTQTPRYLIKTRGQQVTLSCSPISGHRSVSWYQQTPGQGLQFLFEYFSETQRNKGNFPGRFSGRQFSNSRSEMNVSTLELGDSALYLCASSSAGDGSGYTFGSGTRLTVV.

The genes are TRBV19 and TRBJ2-2; 7 bases are shared with TRBD1. This CDR3 is built from 14 residues. Germline lookup yields CDR1 LNHDA and CDR2 SQIVND (reference sequence). The V and J ends lost 7 bases and 6 bases, in that order; junction bases with no gene match: 8. The DNA of the CDR3 is TGTGCCAGTAAAGGGGGCTGGGAGTCCGGGGAGCTGTTTTTT. Translation: CASKGGWESGELFF.

This chain connects TRBV5-4 to TRBJ2-4; 7 bases are a match to TRBD2. V was pared by 0 bases and J by 9 bases, with 0 bases of the junction left unmatched. The CDR3 contains 12 residues. Per the germline V gene, CDR1 is SGHNT and CDR2 is YYREEE (reference sequence). The CDR3 here is CASSLAGGIQYF. As DNA, the CDR3 is TGTGCCAGCAGCTTGGCGGGGGGCATTCAGTACTTC.

The rearrangement uses TRBV5-6 and TRBJ2-5; 8 bases agree with TRBD1. Germline V CDR1 and CDR2: SGHDT, YYEEEE. The CDR3 is 15 amino acids. Germline trimming cut 2 bases from V and 5 bases from J; bases unmatched to any gene: 8. For the CDR3, the DNA is TGTGCCAGCAGCTTAGGCAGGGGGCTGGTTGAGACCCAGTACTTC. Translating gives CASSLGRGLVETQYF.

This sequence joins TRBV5-4 and TRBJ1-1; 10 bases are shared with TRBD1. The ends lost 5 bases at V and 10 bases at J; junction bases unmatched: 8. This CDR3 spans 13 amino acids. Germline assignment: CDR1 SGHNT and CDR2 YYREEE (reference sequence). The CDR3 spells CASRTGTGEGAFF. CDR3 DNA: TGTGCCAGCAGGACCGGGACAGGGGAAGGAGCTTTCTTT. The complete variable domain, with remaining parts taken from reference TRBV5-4 and TRBJ1-1, reads ETGVTQSPTHLIKTRGQQVTLRCSSQSGHNTVSWYQQALGQGPQFIFQYYREEENGRGNFPPRFSGLQFPNYSSELNVNALELDDSALYLCASRTGTGEGAFFGQGTRLTVV.

The chain couples TRBV5-1 to TRBJ2-3; 9 nucleotides agree with TRBD2. J lost 6 bases, V lost 3 bases, and 8 bases had no gene match. The CDR3 sequence is 15 residues long. The germline CDR1 and CDR2 sequences are SGHRS and YFSETQ. DNA for the CDR3: TGCGCCAGCAGCTCGAGCGGGGGGATGGTTGATACGCAGTATTTT. This gives the protein CASSSSGGMVDTQYF.

This clone was picked up one time. Sequence at one end of the junction differs from germline and may be a read error. CDR3 amino acids: CASSLLGSVEQFF. CDR3 nucleotides: TGTGCTAGCAGCTTGCTAGGATCGGTTGAGCAGTTCTTC. The chain combines TRBV7-7 with TRBJ2-1; D unresolved. The CDR3 spans 13 residues. The germline CDR1 and CDR2 sequences are SSHAT and FNYEAQ (reference sequence).

This rearrangement joins TRBV7-8 to TRBJ2-2, with D possibly matching TRBD2 (6 bases). The CDR3 runs to 16 residues. V was shortened by 5 bases and J by 1 base, with 14 bases between the two germline ends. Germline CDR1 reads SGHVS; CDR2 reads FQNEAQ. CDR3 sequence: CASSHPGSKNTGELFF. The CDR3 DNA sequence: TGTGCCAGCAGCCACCCCGGGAGTAAGAACACCGGGGAGCTGTTTTTT.

The chain uses TRBV4-2 and TRBJ1-4; TRBD1 aligns across 7 bases. The J segment lost 3 bases and the V segment lost 4 bases, leaving 5 bases of the junction unmatched. Germline CDR1 and CDR2: LGHNA and YNFKEQ. The CDR3 runs 15 residues. Here the CDR3 DNA reads TGTGCCAGCAGCCTAGACAGGGCCCCTAATGAAAAACTGTTTTTT. Translation gives CASSLDRAPNEKLFF.

The chain recombines TRBV5-4 with TRBJ1-1; TRBD1 matches 9 bases. The V segment lost 0 bases and the J segment 5 bases; nucleotides outside the gene matches: 2. The length of the CDR3 is 14 residues. CDR1 and CDR2 from the germline V gene are SGHNT and YYREEE (reference sequence). The CDR3 DNA reads as TGTGCCAGCAGCTTGGGACAGGGGGGGACTGAAGCTTTCTTT. As protein: CASSLGQGGTEAFF.

CDR3 loop: CASSLGAYNEQFF. In nucleotides, the CDR3 is TGTGCCAGCAGCTTAGGAGCCTACAATGAGCAGTTCTTC. The V and J genes are TRBV11-3 and TRBJ2-1; D not certain. Germline values: CDR1 SGHNT, CDR2 YENEEA. V lost 1 base and J 2 bases, leaving 3 bases between the germline ends. This CDR3 has 13 amino acids.

CDR3 residues: CASSLAQSRGVGYTF. CDR3 bases: TGTGCCAGCAGCTTAGCGCAAAGCAGGGGAGTCGGCTACACCTTC. The chain links TRBV7-9 to TRBJ1-2, with a weak D call TRBD1 (6 bases). This CDR3 spans 15 amino acids. V lost 0 bases to trimming and J lost 8 bases, with 16 bases between them. The germline CDR1 and CDR2 sequences are SEHNR and FQNEAQ (reference sequence).

The chain links TRBV5-1 to TRBJ1-1; 8 bases map to TRBD1. J lost 1 base, V lost 7 bases, and 6 bases had no gene match. Germline CDR1 is SGHRS and CDR2 is YFSETQ. This CDR3 has 14 amino acids. CDR3 loop: CASAQGAGNTEAFF. DNA of the CDR3: TGCGCCAGCGCCCAGGGGGCGGGGAACACTGAAGCTTTCTTT.

About this clone: Other DNA sequences from this sample encode an identical CDR3 as well. The chain joins TRBV5-8 to TRBJ1-4; D gene uncertain. The CDR3 runs to 12 residues. V was shortened by 3 bases and J by 10 bases, with 10 bases between the two germline ends. Germline V CDR1 and CDR2: SGHTS, YDEGEE. The CDR3 DNA follows: TGTGCCAGCAGCTCACAAGGAGGAAAACTGTTTTTT. Protein sequence: CASSSQGGKLFF.

This clone was seen a handful of times. The V and J genes are TRBV10-3 and TRBJ2-7; 9 bases fit TRBD1. The CDR3 sequence is 13 residues long. V shed 10 bases, J shed 4 bases, and the junction held 8 bases outside the gene matches. CDR1 and CDR2 (germline): ENHRY, SYGVKD. The CDR3 nucleotides read TGTGCCACTACAGGGGGCGCTGGTTACGAGCAGTACTTC. This gives the protein CATTGGAGYEQYF.

The chain combines TRBV5-1 with TRBJ2-1; D possibly corresponds to TRBD2 (8 bases). This CDR3 comprises 14 residues. V was shortened by 4 bases and J by 8 bases, with 16 bases between the two germline ends. The germline V gene has CDR1 SGHRS and CDR2 YFSETQ. CDR3 protein: CASSQGGTRDEQFF. The CDR3 DNA follows: TGCGCCAGCAGCCAGGGGGGGACTAGAGATGAGCAGTTCTTC.

This clone was observed a handful of times. V and J are TRBV11-3 and TRBJ2-3, with TRBD2 matching over 12 bases. Losses at the gene ends were 4 bases for V and 2 bases for J; bases not matched to a gene: 7. CDR3 length: 17 amino acids. CDR1 and CDR2 from the germline V gene are SGHNT and YENEEA. Here the CDR3 reads CASSSGRLAGATDTQYF. CDR3 coding DNA: TGTGCCAGCAGCTCCGGGCGACTAGCGGGGGCCACAGATACGCAGTATTTT. Filled out from reference TRBV11-3 and TRBJ2-3, the complete variable domain reads EAGVVQSPRYKIIEKKQPVAFWCNPISGHNTLYWYLQNLGQGPELLIRYENEEAVDDSQLPKDRFSAERLKGVDSTLKIQPAELGDSAVYLCASSSGRLAGATDTQYFGPGTRLTVL.

This chain joins TRBV29-1 and TRBJ1-5, with D hard to call. The CDR3 is 12 residues long. CDR1 and CDR2 (germline): SQVTM, ANQGSEA. Between the trimmed V and J ends, which lost 7 bases and 4 bases, there was a span of 11 bases. CDR3 DNA sequence: TGCAGCGCTTCGGGGTGGAATCAGCCCCAGCATTTT. Its translation: CSASGWNQPQHF.